One sample yielded the 11 T cell receptor beta chains listed below, sequenced in a study of OX40 agonist ivuxolimab in advanced cancers. Profiled with immunoSEQ multiplex PCR; TCRdb holds only in-frame clones, not every one. The sample includes 50,000 to 65,000 clones, 80% to 95% of them seen just once. This specimen consisted of CD4+ or CD8+ T cells sorted from blood, obtained in a trial of the OX40 agonist ivuxolimab. The receptors here all came from an adult with an advanced solid tumor such as melanoma, head and neck, liver or kidney cancer.

This rearrangement joins TRBV4-1 to TRBJ2-1; TRBD2 matches at 9 bases. V was pared by 8 bases and J by 9 bases, with 11 bases of the junction left unmatched. Germline V gene sequence: CDR1 MGHRA, CDR2 YSYEKL. The CDR3 is 14 amino acids. The CDR3, as DNA: TGCGCCAGCTCTAGCGGGGCAACGGTGGTTGAGCAGTTCTTC. This translates into CASSSGATVVEQFF.

The CDR3 protein is CASSFGASGNNEQFF. CDR3 nucleotide sequence: TGTGCCAGCAGTTTCGGGGCTAGCGGAAACAATGAGCAGTTCTTC. This chain uses TRBV27 with TRBJ2-1; 7 nucleotides match TRBD2. The CDR3 loop spans 15 amino acids. The V and J ends lost 3 bases and 5 bases, in that order; junction bases with no gene match: 7. Germline loops: CDR1 MNHEY, CDR2 SMNVEV (reference sequence).

J is TRBJ2-1 and V is TRBV9; 9 bases are a match to TRBD1. Germline lookup yields CDR1 SGDLS and CDR2 YYNGEE. CDR3 length: 15 residues. Trimming took 8 bases from V and 9 from J; bases not matched to a gene: 15. The chain's CDR3 is CASTQPGTGSGEQFF. In DNA form, the CDR3 reads TGTGCCAGTACTCAACCCGGGACAGGGTCAGGTGAGCAGTTCTTC.

This clone was seen once. The rearrangement links TRBV6-5 to TRBJ1-1; D is uncertain. The CDR3 runs to 14 residues. Germline CDR1 reads MNHEY; CDR2 reads SVGAGI. V dropped 0 bases and J dropped 5 bases, with 10 bases sitting between them. The DNA for the CDR3 is TGTGCCAGCAGTTACTCGACCGAGTATACTGAAGCTTTCTTT. Translation: CASSYSTEYTEAFF.

The chain recombines TRBV6-6 with TRBJ1-4; D is unresolved. Trimming left V 2 bases short and J 1 base short, with 5 bases between. The germline gives CDR1 MNHNY, CDR2 SVGAGI (reference sequence). CDR3 length: 14 amino acids. CDR3 in DNA: TGTGCCAGCAGTTACGCTGGAACTAATGAAAAACTGTTTTTT. Its translation: CASSYAGTNEKLFF.

CDR3 protein: CATAQGQYF. The DNA for the CDR3 is TGTGCCACAGCCCAAGGGCAGTACTTC. V is TRBV6-1 and J is TRBJ2-7; D gene uncertain. The CDR3 runs to 9 residues. The germline V and J ends were trimmed by 10 bases and 9 bases, with 10 bases remaining between them. Germline V gene sequence: CDR1 MNHNS, CDR2 SASEGT.

The chain links TRBV2 to TRBJ1-2; D gene unclear. This CDR3 has 12 residues. Germline values: CDR1 SNHLY, CDR2 FYNNEI. Between the trimmed V and J ends, which lost 3 bases and 4 bases, there was a span of 6 bases. The CDR3: CASSEGSYGYTF. For the CDR3, the DNA is TGTGCCAGCAGTGAGGGCAGCTATGGCTACACCTTC.

The V call is TRBV29-1, the J call TRBJ2-2; the D gene is possibly TRBD1 (5 bases). This CDR3 is built from 14 residues. Trimming shortened V by 7 bases and J by 2 bases, and 14 bases separated the two germline ends. Germline CDR1 SQVTM, CDR2 ANQGSEA. DNA of the CDR3: TGCAGCGCCGTTAGGGGTTCTAACACCGGGGAGCTGTTTTTT. Translating gives CSAVRGSNTGELFF.

This chain uses TRBV5-1 with TRBJ2-1; D is unclear. This CDR3 contains 13 residues. Germline V gives CDR1 SGHRS, CDR2 YFSETQ. V lost 6 bases and J lost 3, with 10 bases in between. The CDR3 loop reads CASTPTDYNEQFF. DNA for the CDR3: TGCGCCAGCACCCCCACGGACTACAATGAGCAGTTCTTC. The full variable domain, completed using reference TRBV5-1 and TRBJ2-1, is KAGVTQTPRYLIKTRGQQVTLSCSPISGHRSVSWYQQTPGQGLQFLFEYFSETQRNKGNFPGRFSGRQFSNSRSEMNVSTLELGDSALYLCASTPTDYNEQFFGPGTRLTVL.

The rearrangement links TRBV2 to TRBJ2-7; D unclear. Per the germline V gene, CDR1 is SNHLY and CDR2 is FYNNEI. The CDR3 has 12 amino acids. Trimming took 3 bases from V and 1 from J, leaving 4 bases between them. CDR3 DNA sequence: TGTGCCAGCAGTGAGGGGTCCTACGAGCAGTACTTC. Translating it yields CASSEGSYEQYF.

V is TRBV5-6 and J is TRBJ1-4, with 8 bases lining up with TRBD1. The length of the CDR3 is 16 residues. The germline CDR1 and CDR2 sequences are SGHDT and YYEEEE. The junction had 4 bases not matched to a gene; V was cut back by 3 bases and J by 0 bases. In DNA form, the CDR3 reads TGTGCCAGCAGCTCGGGACAGGCTCCAACTAATGAAAAACTGTTTTTT. The encoded protein is CASSSGQAPTNEKLFF.